A single sample gave rise to the 3 T cell receptor beta chains below, sequenced in a study of cytomegalovirus exposure and HLA in healthy donors. The PCR used 60 Vbeta and 13 Jbeta primers. Clones were sequenced by immunoSEQ multiplex PCR, and TCRdb holds only the in-frame ones, with some missing. The sample contains about 89,000 clones, approximately 80% of which appear only once. Material for sequencing was PBMCs. These TCRs come from a man under 40 in good health and CMV-seronegative.

This clone has a handful of counts. This chain's CDR3 is CASSPGQDSGELFF. For the CDR3, the DNA is TGTGCCAGCAGTCCGGGACAGGACTCCGGGGAGCTGTTTTTT. The J gene is TRBJ2-2, the V gene TRBV28; TRBD1 agrees at 8 bases. CDR1 and CDR2 from the germline V gene are MDHEN and SYDVKM. The V gene end was trimmed by 5 bases and the J gene end by 6 bases; junction bases not matched to a gene: 5. This CDR3 comprises 14 residues. The full variable domain, with the rest looked up from reference TRBV28 and TRBJ2-2, is DVKVTQSSRYLVKRTGEKVFLECVQDMDHENMFWYRQDPGLGLRLIYFSYDVKMKEKGDIPEGYSVSREKKERFSLILESASTNQTSMYLCASSPGQDSGELFFGEGSRLTVL.

The V and J genes are TRBV27 and TRBJ2-1; 8 bases line up with TRBD1. From germline, CDR1 is MNHEY and CDR2 SMNVEV (reference sequence). Trimming cost V 0 bases and J 6 bases; bases outside gene matches: 4. There are 15 residues in the CDR3. The CDR3 reads CASSLSGTGGNEQFF. As DNA, the CDR3 is TGTGCCAGCAGTTTATCAGGAACAGGGGGCAATGAGCAGTTCTTC.

The chain is built from TRBV6-1 and TRBJ1-5; no clear D. Trimming shortened V by 3 bases and J by 12 bases, and 21 bases separated the two germline ends. CDR3 length equals 15 residues. CDR1 and CDR2 (germline): MNHNS, SASEGT. The CDR3 DNA reads as TGTGCCAGCAGTGACCGCACCCTCCTCGAGGGTTACCAGCATTTT. The encoded protein is CASSDRTLLEGYQHF.